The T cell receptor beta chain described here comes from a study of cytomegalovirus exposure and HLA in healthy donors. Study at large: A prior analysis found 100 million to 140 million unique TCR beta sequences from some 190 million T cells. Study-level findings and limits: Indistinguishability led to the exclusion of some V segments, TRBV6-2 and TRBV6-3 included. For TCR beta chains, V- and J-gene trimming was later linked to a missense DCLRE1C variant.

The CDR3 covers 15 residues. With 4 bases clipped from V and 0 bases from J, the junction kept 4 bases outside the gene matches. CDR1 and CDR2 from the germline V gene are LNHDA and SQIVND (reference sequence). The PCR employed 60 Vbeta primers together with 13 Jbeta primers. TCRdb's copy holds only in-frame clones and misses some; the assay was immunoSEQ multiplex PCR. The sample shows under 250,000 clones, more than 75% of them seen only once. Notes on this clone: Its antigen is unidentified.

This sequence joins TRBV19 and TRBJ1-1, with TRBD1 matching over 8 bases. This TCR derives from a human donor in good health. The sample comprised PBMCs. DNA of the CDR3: TGTGCCAGTAGTAGGGGGACAGGACTGAACACTGAAGCTTTCTTT. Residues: CASSRGTGLNTEAFF.